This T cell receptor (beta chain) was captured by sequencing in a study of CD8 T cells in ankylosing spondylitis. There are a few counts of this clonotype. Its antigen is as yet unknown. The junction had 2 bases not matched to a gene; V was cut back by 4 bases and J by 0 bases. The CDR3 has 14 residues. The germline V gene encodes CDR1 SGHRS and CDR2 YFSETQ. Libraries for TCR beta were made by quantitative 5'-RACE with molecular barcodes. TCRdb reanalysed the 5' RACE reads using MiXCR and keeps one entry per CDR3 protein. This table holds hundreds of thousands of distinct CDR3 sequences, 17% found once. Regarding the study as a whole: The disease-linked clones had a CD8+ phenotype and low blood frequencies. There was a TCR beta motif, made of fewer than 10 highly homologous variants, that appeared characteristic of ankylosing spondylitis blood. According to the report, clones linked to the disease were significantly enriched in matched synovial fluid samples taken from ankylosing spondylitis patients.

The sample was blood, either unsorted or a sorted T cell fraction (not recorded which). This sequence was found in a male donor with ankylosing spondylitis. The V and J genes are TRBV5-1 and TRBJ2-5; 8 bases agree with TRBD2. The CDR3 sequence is CASSLLADQETQYF. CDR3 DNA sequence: TGCGCCAGCAGCCTACTAGCGGACCAAGAGACCCAGTACTTC.